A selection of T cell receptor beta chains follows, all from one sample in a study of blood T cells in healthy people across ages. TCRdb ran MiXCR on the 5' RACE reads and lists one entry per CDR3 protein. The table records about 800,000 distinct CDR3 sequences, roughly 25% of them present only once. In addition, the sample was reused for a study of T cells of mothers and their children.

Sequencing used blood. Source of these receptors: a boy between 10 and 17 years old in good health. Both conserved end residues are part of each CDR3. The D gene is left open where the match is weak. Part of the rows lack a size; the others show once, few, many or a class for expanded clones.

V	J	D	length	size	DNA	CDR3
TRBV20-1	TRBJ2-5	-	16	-	TGCAGTGCTAGAGACGTACGGGACTCTGGTGGGGAGACCCAGTACTTC	CSARDVRDSGGETQYF
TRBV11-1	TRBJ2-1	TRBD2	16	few	TGTGCCAGCAGCGCGACTAGCGGGGGATCCTACAATGAGCAGTTCTTC	CASSATSGGSYNEQFF
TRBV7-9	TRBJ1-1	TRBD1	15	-	TGTGCCAGCAGCGTATACAGGGGTTTGGGCACTGAAGCTTTCTTT	CASSVYRGLGTEAFF
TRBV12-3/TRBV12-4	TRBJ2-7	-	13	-	TGTGCCAGCAGTTTAGCAGGTCTCGACGAGCAGTACTTC	CASSLAGLDEQYF
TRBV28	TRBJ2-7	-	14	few	TGTGCCAGCAGTTTATGGGCCAGGGGATACGAGCAGTACTTC	CASSLWARGYEQYF
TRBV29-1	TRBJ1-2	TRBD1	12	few	TGCAGCGCCGACAGGGGTGGGGGTGGCTACACCTTC	CSADRGGGGYTF
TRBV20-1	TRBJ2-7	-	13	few	TGCAGTGCTAGTATGGGGCTGTCTTACGAGCAGTACTTC	CSASMGLSYEQYF
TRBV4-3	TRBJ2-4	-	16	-	TGCGCCAGCAGCCAAGCAGCCCGGGGGGCGGAGAACATTCAGTACTTC	CASSQAARGAENIQYF
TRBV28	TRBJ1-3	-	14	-	TGTGCCAGCAGCGCGCCGGCCTCTGGAAACACCATATATTTT	CASSAPASGNTIYF
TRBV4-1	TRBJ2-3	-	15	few	TGCGCCAGCAGCCAAGATTCGACCGGCACAGATACGCAGTATTTT	CASSQDSTGTDTQYF
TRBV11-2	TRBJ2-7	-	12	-	TGTGCCAGCAGCCAGGTGGGGGTCGAGCAGTACTTC	CASSQVGVEQYF
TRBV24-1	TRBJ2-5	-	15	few	TGTGCCACCAGTGATCCGACGGGGCCTAAAGAGACCCAGTACTTC	CATSDPTGPKETQYF
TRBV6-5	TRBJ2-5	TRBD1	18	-	TGTGCCAGCAGTTACAGATTCCGCGGACAGGGGATAAGGGAGACCCAGTACTTC	CASSYRFRGQGIRETQYF
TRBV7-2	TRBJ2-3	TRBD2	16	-	TGTGCCAGCAGCCCACAGGGACTAGCGGGGTTAGATACGCAGTATTTT	CASSPQGLAGLDTQYF
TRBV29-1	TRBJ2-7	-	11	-	TGCAGCGTTGAACAGGCCTACGAGCAGTACTTC	CSVEQAYEQYF
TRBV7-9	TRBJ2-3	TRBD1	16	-	TGTGCCAGCAGCTCCAAGTGGGACAGGGATGAAGATACGCAGTATTTT	CASSSKWDRDEDTQYF
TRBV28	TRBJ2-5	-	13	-	TGTGCTAGCAGGGACACAGGAATAGAGACCCAGTACTTC	CASRDTGIETQYF
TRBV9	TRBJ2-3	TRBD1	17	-	TGTGCCAGCAGCGTTGGGATCGTAGGGGGCAACACAGATACGCAGTATTTT	CASSVGIVGGNTDTQYF
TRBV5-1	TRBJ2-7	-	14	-	TGCGCCAGCAGCTTGGATGCGGGGCGCCAAGAGCAGTACTTC	CASSLDAGRQEQYF
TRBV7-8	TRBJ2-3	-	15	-	TGTGCCAGCAGCTTACAGGGGCTATACACAGATACGCAGTATTTT	CASSLQGLYTDTQYF
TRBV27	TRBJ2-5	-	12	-	TGTGCCAGCAGTTTAGGGGGGAGCGACCAGTACTTC	CASSLGGSDQYF
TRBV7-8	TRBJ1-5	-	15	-	TGTGCCAGCAGCTTAGACAGTGTTAGCAATCAGCCCCAGCATTTT	CASSLDSVSNQPQHF
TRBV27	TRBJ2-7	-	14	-	TGTGCCAGCAGTTTATCGACCGTTGGGAACGAGCAGTACTTC	CASSLSTVGNEQYF
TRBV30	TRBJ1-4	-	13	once	TGTGCCTGGAGTGTACTTGAAAATGAAAAACTGTTTTTT	CAWSVLENEKLFF
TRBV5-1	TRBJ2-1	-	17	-	TGCGCCAGCAGCTTGGCCATATTCTCGGGATCCTACAATGAGCAGTTCTTC	CASSLAIFSGSYNEQFF
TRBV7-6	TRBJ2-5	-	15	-	TGTGCCAGCAGCTCCCACCCCTCCGGGAAAGAGACCCAGTACTTC	CASSSHPSGKETQYF
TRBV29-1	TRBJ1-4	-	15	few	TGCAGCGCCCGACCAACAGGGCTGGCGGGTGAAAAACTGTTTTTT	CSARPTGLAGEKLFF
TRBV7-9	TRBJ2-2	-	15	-	TGTGCCAGCAGCTTAGCCGGTCGGGCTTTCGGGGAGCTGTTTTTT	CASSLAGRAFGELFF
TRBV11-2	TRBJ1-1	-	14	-	TGTGCCAGCAGCCCCGAGCGGGCGAACACTGAAGCTTTCTTT	CASSPERANTEAFF
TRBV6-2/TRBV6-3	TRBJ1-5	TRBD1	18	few	TGTGCCAGCAGTTACTCGGAGGACAGGGGGCACGGCAATCAGCCCCAGCATTTT	CASSYSEDRGHGNQPQHF
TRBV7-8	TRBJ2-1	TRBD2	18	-	TGTGCCAGCAGCTTAGAGTGGCGGGGGGCGCGGGAGGGAGGTGAGCAGTTCTTC	CASSLEWRGAREGGEQFF